The 18 T cell receptor beta chains presented below share a single source sample, sequenced in a study of graft-versus-host responses after intestinal transplantation. Generated by immunoSEQ multiplex PCR, the TCRdb table keeps only in-frame clones and is missing some. Of 90,000 to 95,000 clones listed, around nine tenths are singletons. Antigens of these TCRs are unknown. This specimen consisted of unstimulated CD8+ T cells sorted from spleen or lymph node cells, obtained before intestinal transplant. The receptors derive from a human donor who received an intestinal transplant.

V gene TRBV11-3 combines with J gene TRBJ2-5, with TRBD2 matching over 11 bases. The J call may be incorrect, as the DNA end agrees better with TRBJ2-7. CDR1 SGHNT and CDR2 YENEEA come from the germline V gene. The CDR3 sequence is 19 residues long. CDR3 protein: CASSLVSGLTSGISYEQYF. Written as DNA, the CDR3 is TGTGCCAGCAGCTTAGTGAGCGGGCTGACTAGCGGGATCTCCTACGAGCAGTACTTC.

The CDR3 DNA sequence: TGTGCCTGGAGTGTAGGGGTTTACGGAAACACCATATATTTT. It translates to CAWSVGVYGNTIYF. This chain joins TRBV30 and TRBJ1-3; weak D call: TRBD1 (5 bases). Germline loops: CDR1 GTSNPN, CDR2 SVGIG (reference sequence). Trimming removed 0 bases from V and 4 bases from J, with 10 bases in between. The CDR3 totals 14 residues.

This chain connects TRBV13 to TRBJ2-7; 12 bases map to TRBD2. Germline CDR1 reads PRHDT; CDR2 reads FYEKMQ (reference sequence). V shed 0 bases and J 3 bases; nucleotides not matched to a gene: 0. CDR3 length equals 15 residues. For the CDR3, the DNA is TGTGCCAGCAGCTTAGGGACTAGCGGGGGCTACGAGCAGTACTTC. Translating gives CASSLGTSGGYEQYF.

The chain is built from TRBV7-9 and TRBJ1-1; D uncertain. The CDR3 is made up of 14 amino acids. V was pared by 1 base and J by 3 bases, with 9 bases between. CDR1 SEHNR and CDR2 FQNEAQ come from the germline V gene (reference sequence). The CDR3 loop is CASSLVRRYTEAFF. CDR3 nucleotides: TGTGCCAGCAGCTTAGTCCGCCGGTACACTGAAGCTTTCTTT.

The chain joins TRBV9 to TRBJ2-7, with 12 bases that match TRBD2. This CDR3 spans 15 amino acids. J lost 3 bases, V lost 4 bases, and 5 bases had no gene match. Germline-derived CDR1 and CDR2 are SGDLS and YYNGEE. CDR3 coding DNA: TGTGCCAGCAGCCCCCTACTAGCGGGAGGCTACGAGCAGTACTTC. It encodes CASSPLLAGGYEQYF.

V usage is TRBV29-1 and J usage is TRBJ2-7; 10 nucleotides align to TRBD1. Germline lookup yields CDR1 SQVTM and CDR2 ANQGSEA. J was trimmed by 3 bases and V by 4 bases; bases with no gene match: 6. The CDR3 is 14 amino acids. The CDR3 DNA sequence: TGCAGCGTTGTAATAAGGGACAGGGGCTACGAGCAGTACTTC. As protein: CSVVIRDRGYEQYF.

The genes are TRBV9 and TRBJ2-1; D perhaps matches TRBD1 (6 bases). Between the trimmed V and J ends, which lost 0 bases and 8 bases, there was a span of 15 bases. This CDR3 spans 15 amino acids. Germline V gene lookup returns CDR1 SGDLS and CDR2 YYNGEE. CDR3 amino acids: CASSVGPWGQDEQFF. CDR3 nucleotides: TGTGCCAGCAGCGTAGGTCCCTGGGGGCAGGATGAGCAGTTCTTC.

This chain joins TRBV14 and TRBJ2-7, with D perhaps matching TRBD1 (6 bases). CDR3 length equals 13 residues. The germline V gene encodes CDR1 SGHDN and CDR2 FVKESK. The V end was cut by 6 bases, the J end by 2 bases, with 11 bases between. The CDR3 loop reads CASRDSQTYEQYF. The CDR3 bases are TGTGCCAGCAGGGACAGTCAGACCTACGAGCAGTACTTC.

V and J are TRBV5-6 and TRBJ2-1; a weak D match, TRBD2 (5 bases). The V end lost 0 bases, the J end lost 8 bases, and 6 bases lay between the germline ends. The V gene's germline CDR1 is SGHDT and CDR2 YYEEEE. The CDR3 contains 12 residues. CDR3 DNA sequence: TGTGCCAGCAGCTTGGTGGGAGATGAGCAGTTCTTC. This encodes CASSLVGDEQFF.

This clone was seen only a few times. The V and J genes are TRBV6-1 and TRBJ2-7, with D perhaps TRBD2 (7 bases). CDR3 length: 16 amino acids. V was trimmed by 4 bases and J by 3 bases, leaving 19 bases between them. The germline gives CDR1 MNHNS, CDR2 SASEGT. CDR3 residues: CASSGDGGGGLYEQYF. CDR3 DNA: TGTGCCAGCAGTGGGGATGGGGGCGGGGGTCTCTACGAGCAGTACTTC.

The chain carries TRBV6-1 and TRBJ1-1; D uncertain. CDR3 size: 14 residues. Per the germline V gene, CDR1 is MNHNS and CDR2 is SASEGT. V was clipped by 2 bases and J by 4 bases, with 11 bases between them. The CDR3 DNA follows: TGTGCCAGCAGTGAATCCCTAGTCCCCACTGAAGCTTTCTTT. Translating gives CASSESLVPTEAFF.

The chain joins TRBV15 to TRBJ1-5; 11 bases fit TRBD1. The CDR3 consists of 16 residues. CDR1 and CDR2 from the germline V gene are LNHNV and YYDKDF (reference sequence). Losses at the gene ends were 3 bases for V and 2 bases for J; bases not matched to a gene: 3. CDR3 region: CATSSVGQGGNQPQHF. The CDR3 nucleotides read TGTGCCACCAGCAGTGTGGGACAGGGGGGCAATCAGCCCCAGCATTTT.

The V and J genes are TRBV28 and TRBJ1-5; D is possibly TRBD1 (6 bases). Trimming pared 3 bases from V and 3 bases from J, leaving 9 bases between. Germline assignment: CDR1 MDHEN and CDR2 SYDVKM. This CDR3 is 14 amino acids long. CDR3 loop: CASSFRGFNQPQHF. The CDR3 DNA follows: TGTGCCAGCAGTTTTAGGGGGTTCAATCAGCCCCAGCATTTT.

The chain combines TRBV28 with TRBJ1-2; 7 bases agree with TRBD1. Germline V gives CDR1 MDHEN, CDR2 SYDVKM. CDR3 length equals 12 residues. V dropped 9 bases and J dropped 2; count of bases not matched to a gene: 3. CDR3 sequence: CASTQGNYGYTF. CDR3 DNA sequence: TGTGCCAGTACACAGGGGAACTATGGCTACACCTTC.

The chain recombines TRBV29-1 with TRBJ2-1, with D possibly matching TRBD2 (6 bases). This CDR3 spans 14 amino acids. The V and J ends lost 3 bases and 5 bases respectively, with 14 bases between them. The V gene's germline CDR1 is SQVTM and CDR2 ANQGSEA. CDR3 sequence: CSVDSAGRNNEQFF. As DNA, the CDR3 is TGCAGCGTTGATTCGGCAGGGAGGAACAATGAGCAGTTCTTC.

This CDR3 is CASGLPRTGIGELFF. CDR3 in DNA: TGTGCTAGTGGTTTGCCTCGGACAGGGATCGGGGAGCTGTTTTTT. The V and J genes are TRBV12-5 and TRBJ2-2, with TRBD1 matching over 8 bases. CDR3 size: 15 residues. V was pared by 2 bases and J by 7 bases, with 6 bases of the junction left unmatched. Germline CDR1 and CDR2: LGHNT and FRNRAP.

The J gene is TRBJ1-4, the V gene TRBV5-5, with a possible D match to TRBD1 (5 bases). Germline CDR1 is SGHKS and CDR2 is YYEKEE (reference sequence). The CDR3 contains 16 residues. Trimming took off 0 bases at V and 8 bases at J, with 17 bases between the two ends. The CDR3 spells CASSLGGWEGSEKLFF. The CDR3 DNA reads as TGTGCCAGCAGCTTGGGTGGCTGGGAGGGGAGCGAAAAACTGTTTTTT.

The gene calls are TRBV4-2 and TRBJ2-5; 12 bases are a match to TRBD2. Germline V gene sequence: CDR1 LGHNA, CDR2 YNFKEQ. CDR3 length: 21 residues. V dropped 4 bases and J dropped 2; count of bases not matched to a gene: 20. The CDR3 DNA sequence: TGTGCCAGCAGCCCCGCCGCGGGCTCCCTAAGACTAGCGGGGGAGCAAGAGACCCAGTACTTC. Protein product: CASSPAAGSLRLAGEQETQYF.